These 22 T cell receptor beta chains originate from one sample sequenced in a study of cytomegalovirus exposure and HLA in healthy donors. PCR employed 60 Vbeta and 13 Jbeta primers. Here immunoSEQ multiplex PCR was the method, and the copy in TCRdb shows in-frame clones only, minus some. Seen here are 200,000 to 250,000 clones, over 65% observed once, and the top ten hold 0.6% to 0.65%. Sequenced input: PBMCs. The receptors here all came from a man younger than 35 in good health and CMV-seronegative.

The chain links TRBV12-2 to TRBJ2-7; the table's TRBD1 call for D was not verified on the DNA. TRBV12-2 is tagged as a pseudogene. The CDR3 spans 14 residues. The CDR3 DNA sequence: TGTGCAAGTCGCCCCGGGACAGTACACCACGAGCAGTACTTC. Amino acids: CASRPGTVHHEQYF.

The V and J genes are TRBV2 and TRBJ2-5, with D possibly matching TRBD2 (5 bases). The CDR3 covers 13 residues. In germline, CDR1 is SNHLY, CDR2 FYNNEI. Trimming stripped 6 bases from V and 2 bases from J, with 10 bases between. The CDR3 region is CASRRAEQETQYF. The DNA of the CDR3 is TGTGCCAGCAGGCGGGCAGAACAAGAGACCCAGTACTTC.

This chain uses TRBV2 with TRBJ2-3, with D uncertain. The CDR3 totals 14 residues. V lost 4 bases, J lost 0 bases, and 8 bases lay in between. Germline V gives CDR1 SNHLY, CDR2 FYNNEI. The CDR3 is CASSVYSSTDTQYF. DNA for the CDR3: TGTGCCAGCAGTGTGTACTCTAGCACAGATACGCAGTATTTT. Variable domain in full (rest from reference TRBV2 and TRBJ2-3): EPEVTQTPSHQVTQMGQEVILRCVPISNHLYFYWYRQILGQKVEFLVSFYNNEISEKSEIFDDQFSVERPDGSNFTLKIRSTKLEDSAMYFCASSVYSSTDTQYFGPGTRLTVL.

V is TRBV7-9 and J is TRBJ2-7; 9 nucleotides line up with TRBD2. Germline V gives CDR1 SEHNR, CDR2 FQNEAQ (reference sequence). This CDR3 contains 14 residues. The V and J ends lost 11 bases and 8 bases, in that order; junction bases with no gene match: 16. The CDR3 sequence: CAGGSGGINAQQYF. The CDR3 DNA reads TGTGCCGGGGGTAGCGGGGGCATAAACGCGCAGCAGTACTTC.

The chain combines TRBV14 with TRBJ1-1; no definite D call. From germline, CDR1 is SGHDN and CDR2 FVKESK. The V end lost 1 base, the J end lost 4 bases, and 13 bases lay between the germline ends. The CDR3 extends over 15 amino acids. The CDR3 here is CASSQAGGLGTEAFF. CDR3 bases: TGTGCCAGCAGCCAAGCGGGTGGGTTGGGCACTGAAGCTTTCTTT.

This clone was seen only a few times. This chain uses TRBV19 with TRBJ2-5; 9 nucleotides align to TRBD1. The CDR3 totals 15 residues. The V gene's germline CDR1 is LNHDA and CDR2 SQIVND (reference sequence). Unmatched junction bases numbered 6, after V lost 6 bases and J lost 1 base. CDR3 region: CASSWTGVSQETQYF. In DNA, the CDR3 is TGTGCCAGTAGCTGGACAGGGGTATCCCAAGAGACCCAGTACTTC. Full variable domain (outside the CDR3, taken from reference TRBV19 and TRBJ2-5): DGGITQSPKYLFRKEGQNVTLSCEQNLNHDAMYWYRQDPGQGLRLIYYSQIVNDFQKGDIAEGYSVSREKKESFPLTVTSAQKNPTAFYLCASSWTGVSQETQYFGPGTRLLVL.

The J gene is TRBJ1-4, the V gene TRBV2, with 8 bases aligning to TRBD1. V lost 4 bases, J lost 2 bases, and 3 bases stayed unmatched. The CDR3 is 15 residues long. Germline V gene data show CDR1 as SNHLY and CDR2 as FYNNEI. The CDR3 reads CASSGQGLTNEKLFF. Here the CDR3 DNA reads TGTGCCAGCAGTGGACAGGGGCTCACTAATGAAAAACTGTTTTTT.

V gene TRBV6-1 combines with J gene TRBJ2-7, with 9 bases identical to TRBD1. With 5 bases clipped from V and 2 bases from J, the junction kept 7 bases outside the gene matches. There are 15 residues in the CDR3. Germline CDR1 MNHNS, CDR2 SASEGT. The CDR3 loop reads CASSLPGQGTYEQYF. The CDR3 DNA is TGTGCCAGCAGTCTCCCCGGACAGGGGACCTACGAGCAGTACTTC.

The chain is built from TRBV19 and TRBJ1-5; D remains unclear. The CDR3 has 17 amino acids. V shed 7 bases and J shed 1 base, with 20 bases lying between them. The germline V gene encodes CDR1 LNHDA and CDR2 SQIVND (reference sequence). CDR3 in amino acids: CASTRTPFYGSNQPQHF. CDR3 bases: TGTGCCAGTACCCGAACCCCTTTCTACGGGAGCAATCAGCCCCAGCATTTT.

This chain connects TRBV28 to TRBJ2-7, with a tentative D call TRBD1 (5 bases). In germline, CDR1 is MDHEN, CDR2 SYDVKM. V shed 6 bases and J shed 2 bases, with 17 bases lying between them. The CDR3 runs 15 residues. CDR3 protein: CASSGINQGAYEQYF. For the CDR3, the DNA is TGTGCCAGCAGCGGTATTAACCAGGGCGCCTACGAGCAGTACTTC. Based on the CDR3 plus reference TRBV28 and TRBJ2-7, the full variable domain is DVKVTQSSRYLVKRTGEKVFLECVQDMDHENMFWYRQDPGLGLRLIYFSYDVKMKEKGDIPEGYSVSREKKERFSLILESASTNQTSMYLCASSGINQGAYEQYFGPGTRLTVT.

V usage is TRBV4-1 and J usage is TRBJ1-3; no reliable D call. CDR1 and CDR2 (germline): MGHRA, YSYEKL. The CDR3 is 16 residues long. V was pared by 1 base and J by 0 bases, with 10 bases between. CDR3 nucleotide sequence: TGCGCCAGCAGCCAAGGGTGGCCCATCTCTGGAAACACCATATATTTT. Its protein is CASSQGWPISGNTIYF.

The J gene is TRBJ2-7, the V gene TRBV30; TRBD2 agrees at 15 bases. The germline gives CDR1 GTSNPN, CDR2 SVGIG (reference sequence). This CDR3 contains 17 residues. V trimming: 2 bases; J trimming: 2 bases; junction bases outside the gene matches: 7. The CDR3 loop is CAWSLSRTSGRAYEQYF. CDR3 DNA sequence: TGTGCCTGGAGTCTATCCCGGACTAGCGGGAGGGCCTACGAGCAGTACTTC.

CDR3 nucleotides: TGTGCCAGCAGGCCACCGGGACAGGGGGTCAATGAGCAGTTCTTC. Translating gives CASRPPGQGVNEQFF. The chain couples TRBV6-5 to TRBJ2-1; 11 nucleotides agree with TRBD1. This CDR3 is 15 amino acids long. Germline CDR1 and CDR2: MNHEY and SVGAGI. V shed 6 bases, J shed 6 bases, and the junction held 7 bases outside the gene matches.

V and J are TRBV5-6 and TRBJ2-5; 9 bases agree with TRBD1. The CDR3 extends over 15 amino acids. Unmatched junction bases numbered 2, after V lost 1 base and J lost 1 base. In germline, CDR1 is SGHDT, CDR2 YYEEEE. The CDR3 loop reads CASSLKTGGQETQYF. In DNA form, the CDR3 reads TGTGCCAGCAGCTTGAAGACAGGGGGCCAAGAGACCCAGTACTTC. The variable domain in full, completed from reference TRBV5-6 and TRBJ2-5, reads DAGVTQSPTHLIKTRGQQVTLRCSPKSGHDTVSWYQQALGQGPQFIFQYYEEEERQRGNFPDRFSGHQFPNYSSELNVNALLLGDSALYLCASSLKTGGQETQYFGPGTRLLVL.

The chain joins TRBV28 to TRBJ1-2; no clear D gene. V shed 5 bases and J shed 0 bases, with 10 bases lying between them. The CDR3 consists of 14 residues. Looked up from germline, CDR1 is MDHEN and CDR2 is SYDVKM. CDR3 sequence: CASSNRYSNYGYTF. The CDR3 DNA follows: TGTGCCAGCAGTAACAGATACTCTAACTATGGCTACACCTTC.

The chain joins TRBV7-6 to TRBJ2-1, with D unclear. Germline V gives CDR1 SGHVS, CDR2 FNYEAQ. There are 14 residues in the CDR3. The V gene lost 1 base and the J gene lost 3 bases, with 7 bases spanning the gap. The CDR3 protein is CASSLDSYYNEQFF. CDR3 DNA sequence: TGTGCCAGCAGCTTAGACTCATACTACAATGAGCAGTTCTTC.

V is TRBV12-5 and J is TRBJ2-7; the match to TRBD1 covers 7 bases. Unmatched junction bases numbered 7, after V lost 6 bases and J lost 2 bases. The CDR3 consists of 14 residues. Per germline, CDR1 LGHNT and CDR2 FRNRAP. The CDR3 region has the DNA TGTGCTAGTGGATCGGGACAGTTAACCTACGAGCAGTACTTC. This sequence encodes CASGSGQLTYEQYF.

The gene calls are TRBV2 and TRBJ2-3; 11 bases align to TRBD2. Germline lookup yields CDR1 SNHLY and CDR2 FYNNEI. CDR3 size: 16 residues. V dropped 5 bases and J dropped 11; count of bases not matched to a gene: 15. The DNA for the CDR3 is TGTGCCAGCAGTCCGGGACTAGCGGACCTTGCTGGGAGGCAGTATTTT. It yields the protein CASSPGLADLAGRQYF.

This clone was counted a single time. Other DNA sequences in the sample encode the same CDR3. The chain recombines TRBV5-1 with TRBJ1-1; 7 positions agree with TRBD1. The CDR3 contains 15 residues. CDR1 is SGHRS, CDR2 YFSETQ, per germline. V shed 4 bases, J shed 1 base, and the junction held 7 bases outside the gene matches. CDR3 loop: CASSVLGTENTEAFF. CDR3 nucleotide sequence: TGCGCCAGCAGCGTACTCGGGACAGAGAACACTGAAGCTTTCTTT.

The chain recombines TRBV15 with TRBJ1-1; D perhaps matches TRBD1 (5 bases). Looked up from germline, CDR1 is LNHNV and CDR2 is YYDKDF (reference sequence). Trimming removed 1 base from V and 0 bases from J, with 9 bases in between. The CDR3 is 15 residues long. Here the CDR3 reads CATSRGAGMNTEAFF. In nucleotides, the CDR3 is TGTGCCACCAGCAGAGGCGCAGGGATGAACACTGAAGCTTTCTTT.

This chain connects TRBV27 to TRBJ1-1, with TRBD1 matching over 9 bases. Germline assignment: CDR1 MNHEY and CDR2 SMNVEV (reference sequence). V dropped 5 bases and J dropped 5; count of bases not matched to a gene: 6. This CDR3 has 14 residues. The CDR3 DNA sequence: TGTGCCAGCAGTCCCGGGACAGGGATTACTGAAGCTTTCTTT. Translation: CASSPGTGITEAFF.

The V gene is TRBV5-6, the J gene TRBJ2-1; tentative D call: TRBD1 (5 bases). From germline, CDR1 is SGHDT and CDR2 YYEEEE. V was shortened by 1 base and J by 9 bases, with 20 bases between the two germline ends. The CDR3 is made up of 16 amino acids. CDR3 in DNA: TGTGCCAGCAGCTTGAGAGGTGTCAGGGTCTTCGGTGAGCAGTTCTTC. This gives the protein CASSLRGVRVFGEQFF. The full variable domain, its missing parts supplied by reference TRBV5-6 and TRBJ2-1, is DAGVTQSPTHLIKTRGQQVTLRCSPKSGHDTVSWYQQALGQGPQFIFQYYEEEERQRGNFPDRFSGHQFPNYSSELNVNALLLGDSALYLCASSLRGVRVFGEQFFGPGTRLTVL.